This T cell receptor (beta chain) came from a study of beta chain features in type 1 diabetes. Whole-study results and caveats: High-TCR-expressing cells could be over-represented by cDNA sequencing. Type 1 diabetes patients had TCRB CDR3s that were shorter (moderately but significantly so) in all four CD4+ subsets. It was not settled here whether HLA type affects TCRB rearrangement.

Since all of the isolated RNA was reverse transcribed, expressed TCRB transcripts were what got sequenced. The table came from immunoSEQ multiplex PCR; TCRdb's copy has only in-frame clones and leaves some out. The sample lists about 740,000 clones; about an eighth were seen once. The germline V and J ends were trimmed by 10 bases and 1 base, with 14 bases remaining between them. This CDR3 has 14 amino acids. CDR1 and CDR2 from the germline V gene are MDHEN and SYDVKM. For this clone: Its cognate antigen is unknown.

In total, each donor contributed a single heparinised blood draw that averaged roughly 110 mL. Via CD45RO/CCR7/CD25/CD127/CD95/CD27, cells of the CD4+ naive, central memory, regulatory and stem cell-like memory subsets were sorted. The sequenced sample was naive CD4+ T cells from blood. This clonotype was obtained from a man younger than 35 with type 1 diabetes. The gene calls are TRBV28 and TRBJ2-1; tentative D call: TRBD2 (6 bases). This CDR3 reads CATLIGGSYNEQFF. In nucleotides, the CDR3 is TGTGCCACCCTGATTGGGGGGTCCTACAATGAGCAGTTCTTC. The full variable domain, completed using reference TRBV28 and TRBJ2-1, is DVKVTQSSRYLVKRTGEKVFLECVQDMDHENMFWYRQDPGLGLRLIYFSYDVKMKEKGDIPEGYSVSREKKERFSLILESASTNQTSMYLCATLIGGSYNEQFFGPGTRLTVL.